Following are 23 T cell receptor beta chains from one sample sequenced in a study of graft-versus-host responses after intestinal transplantation. Plates contained approximately 200,000 CFSE-labeled responder cells and approximately 200,000 irradiated, violet-dye-labeled stimulator cells. Clones were sequenced by immunoSEQ multiplex PCR, and TCRdb holds only the in-frame ones, with some missing. The sample shows 5,000 to 6,500 clones, around 33% of them seen only once. The source material was alloreactive CD8+ T cells from a mixed lymphocyte reaction culture, sampled before intestinal transplant. Subset specified: CFSE-low proliferating T cells sorted from roughly six-day pre-transplant mixed lymphocyte reaction (GvH or HvG direction). The receptors derive from a human patient who received an intestinal transplant.

The chain couples TRBV7-9 to TRBJ1-2; possibly TRBD1 for D (5 bases). V was cut by 1 base and J by 4 bases, with 13 bases left in between. From germline, CDR1 is SEHNR and CDR2 FQNEAQ (reference sequence). The CDR3 has 15 residues. This CDR3 reads CASSLVDMPAYGYTF. The DNA for the CDR3 is TGTGCCAGCAGCTTAGTGGACATGCCTGCCTATGGCTACACCTTC.

The sample holds a few counts of this clone. The chain uses TRBV2 and TRBJ2-3, with TRBD2 as a possible D gene (6 bases). Trimming pared 1 base from V and 0 bases from J, leaving 14 bases between. This CDR3 region has 17 residues. The germline V gene encodes CDR1 SNHLY and CDR2 FYNNEI. CDR3 DNA: TGTGCCAGCAGTGAAGGGTGGAGGGCCGTTAGCACAGATACGCAGTATTTT. Protein product: CASSEGWRAVSTDTQYF. Full variable domain (rest looked up from reference TRBV2 and TRBJ2-3): EPEVTQTPSHQVTQMGQEVILRCVPISNHLYFYWYRQILGQKVEFLVSFYNNEISEKSEIFDDQFSVERPDGSNFTLKIRSTKLEDSAMYFCASSEGWRAVSTDTQYFGPGTRLTVL.

This clone is labeled as medium-sized (0.01 to 0.1%). This chain uses TRBV7-2 with TRBJ2-7; D gene unclear. V was cut by 1 base and J by 0 bases, with 10 bases left in between. In germline, CDR1 is SGHTA, CDR2 FQGNSA. CDR3 length: 15 residues. This CDR3 reads CASSLVYISSYEQYF. CDR3 DNA sequence: TGTGCCAGCAGCTTAGTTTATATTAGCTCCTACGAGCAGTACTTC.

By proportion, this clone is medium-sized. J is TRBJ1-4 and V is TRBV19; unclear D gene. Trimming removed 2 bases at V and 0 bases at J, with 7 bases between. The germline V gene encodes CDR1 LNHDA and CDR2 SQIVND (reference sequence). The CDR3 length is 15 residues. The CDR3 DNA sequence: TGTGCCAGTAGTATAACCGGGGCAACTAATGAAAAACTGTTTTTT. Translation: CASSITGATNEKLFF.

The V call is TRBV7-9, the J call TRBJ2-3, with TRBD2 matching over 7 bases. The germline CDR1 and CDR2 sequences are SEHNR and FQNEAQ (reference sequence). V was clipped by 5 bases and J by 1 base; unmatched bases: 12. The CDR3 consists of 17 residues. CDR3 in DNA: TGTGCCAGCAGCGACGGTCTGGGGGGGGTTCGCACAGATACGCAGTATTTT. This sequence encodes CASSDGLGGVRTDTQYF.

This chain connects TRBV19 to TRBJ2-7, with 7 positions matching TRBD2. The CDR3 is made up of 12 amino acids. Looked up from germline, CDR1 is LNHDA and CDR2 is SQIVND (reference sequence). The ends lost 5 bases at V and 8 bases at J; junction bases unmatched: 6. The DNA for the CDR3 is TGTGCCAGTAGTTCGGGACTACTCAAGCAGTACTTC. This sequence encodes CASSSGLLKQYF.

The rearrangement uses TRBV6-1 and TRBJ2-3; TRBD2 agrees at 12 bases. The CDR3 sequence is 15 residues long. CDR1 MNHNS and CDR2 SASEGT come from the germline V gene. V shed 5 bases, J shed 8 bases, and the junction held 8 bases outside the gene matches. CDR3 sequence reads: CASSNLAGGPGTQYF. The CDR3 DNA follows: TGTGCCAGCAGTAATCTAGCGGGAGGGCCGGGTACGCAGTATTTT.

The chain recombines TRBV10-3 with TRBJ2-1, with D perhaps matching TRBD1 (6 bases). There are 16 residues in the CDR3. Trimming removed 2 bases at V and 2 bases at J, with 13 bases between. Per germline, CDR1 ENHRY and CDR2 SYGVKD. CDR3 in amino acids: CAISEKQGPPYNEQFF. DNA for the CDR3: TGTGCCATCAGTGAGAAACAGGGCCCCCCCTACAATGAGCAGTTCTTC.

By share, this clone ranks as medium-sized. The chain employs TRBV28 and TRBJ2-7, with 9 bases lining up with TRBD1. The germline V gene has CDR1 MDHEN and CDR2 SYDVKM. CDR3 size: 13 residues. The J segment lost 6 bases and the V segment lost 8 bases, leaving 8 bases of the junction unmatched. The CDR3 DNA follows: TGTGCCAGCGAAGGGACAGGGAGGCCCGAGCAGTACTTC. Protein product: CASEGTGRPEQYF. Looking up the rest from reference TRBV28 and TRBJ2-7 gives the full variable domain: DVKVTQSSRYLVKRTGEKVFLECVQDMDHENMFWYRQDPGLGLRLIYFSYDVKMKEKGDIPEGYSVSREKKERFSLILESASTNQTSMYLCASEGTGRPEQYFGPGTRLTVT.

This clone was observed a handful of times. The sample contains more than one DNA sequence encoding this CDR3. V gene TRBV19 combines with J gene TRBJ2-7, with 9 bases fitting TRBD1. With 8 bases clipped from V and 1 base from J, the junction kept 6 bases outside the gene matches. The CDR3 runs to 14 residues. Germline CDR1 is LNHDA and CDR2 is SQIVND (reference sequence). CDR3 loop: CASSPGTGSYEQYF. CDR3 nucleotides: TGTGCCAGTTCCCCCGGGACAGGGTCCTACGAGCAGTACTTC.

The sample holds a few counts of this clone. The rearrangement links TRBV19 to TRBJ2-2; 7 bases fit TRBD2. CDR1 is LNHDA and CDR2 is SQIVND in the germline V gene (reference sequence). Germline trimming cut 5 bases from V and 6 bases from J; bases unmatched to any gene: 3. The CDR3 has 13 residues. CDR3 coding DNA: TGTGCCAGTAGTCCCGCGGGAGCCGGGGAGCTGTTTTTT. Residues: CASSPAGAGELFF.

Relative to its sample, this clone is medium-sized. The DNA of the CDR3 is TGTGCCAGCAGTGCGGACAGGGTACATGCCCCGAATGCGCAGTATTTT. Encoded protein: CASSADRVHAPNAQYF. The chain combines TRBV28 with TRBJ2-3; TRBD1 matches 8 bases. Germline V gene data show CDR1 as MDHEN and CDR2 as SYDVKM. This CDR3 is 16 amino acids long. Germline trimming cut 5 bases from V and 10 bases from J; bases unmatched to any gene: 17.

The chain couples TRBV29-1 to TRBJ2-1; the match to TRBD2 covers 13 bases. CDR3 length: 14 residues. Per germline, CDR1 SQVTM and CDR2 ANQGSEA. The V and J ends lost 7 bases and 9 bases, in that order; junction bases with no gene match: 9. DNA of the CDR3: TGCAGCGCCACCGGACTAGCGGGGGCGAGTGAGCAGTTCTTC. It encodes CSATGLAGASEQFF.

This chain joins TRBV7-2 and TRBJ2-2; tentatively, D is TRBD2 (6 bases). V lost 1 base, J lost 7 bases, and 13 bases lay in between. Looked up from germline, CDR1 is SGHTA and CDR2 is FQGNSA. CDR3 length: 15 residues. In DNA, the CDR3 is TGTGCCAGCAGCTTAGGTTGGGGGAGGATCGGGGAGCTGTTTTTT. Translation gives CASSLGWGRIGELFF.

The chain is built from TRBV9 and TRBJ2-3; 9 nucleotides line up with TRBD1. Germline CDR1 reads SGDLS; CDR2 reads YYNGEE. The CDR3 contains 15 residues. The trim removed 4 bases at V and 5 bases at J, leaving 8 bases unmatched. The CDR3 spells CASSNWDRELDTQYF. CDR3 nucleotides: TGTGCCAGCAGCAATTGGGACAGGGAATTAGATACGCAGTATTTT.

The chain combines TRBV4-2 with TRBJ2-3, with 9 nucleotides matching TRBD2. V was clipped by 3 bases and J by 6 bases; unmatched bases: 16. CDR3 length: 18 amino acids. From germline, CDR1 is LGHNA and CDR2 YNFKEQ. The CDR3 nucleotides read TGTGCCAGCAGCCAGAGGGGAGAGGCGGGAGGGGTTGGGGATACGCAGTATTTT. This codes for CASSQRGEAGGVGDTQYF.

The chain employs TRBV4-1 and TRBJ2-1, with a weak D call TRBD2 (6 bases). Trimming removed 1 base at V and 2 bases at J, with 15 bases between. CDR1 MGHRA and CDR2 YSYEKL come from the germline V gene. This CDR3 has 17 amino acids. The CDR3 DNA sequence: TGCGCCAGCAGCCAAGCTCTAGTCGGGAGACCCTACAATGAGCAGTTCTTC. The encoded protein is CASSQALVGRPYNEQFF.

This clone is categorized as medium-sized (0.01 to 0.1%). The chain carries TRBV4-1 and TRBJ1-5; 9 positions agree with TRBD1. V lost 0 bases and J lost 1; bases outside the gene matches: 4. The CDR3 is 17 residues long. Looked up from germline, CDR1 is MGHRA and CDR2 is YSYEKL. CDR3 sequence (DNA): TGCGCCAGCAGCCAAGATCGGGGGACAGGGAGCAATCAGCCCCAGCATTTT. This gives the protein CASSQDRGTGSNQPQHF.

This clone was observed a handful of times. The chain is built from TRBV28 and TRBJ2-2; weak D call: TRBD2 (5 bases). The CDR3 spans 16 residues. Per the germline V gene, CDR1 is MDHEN and CDR2 is SYDVKM. The V and J ends lost 5 bases and 3 bases respectively, with 16 bases between them. CDR3 bases: TGTGCCAGCAGTCCAGAGGAGCGGAGTTACACCGGGGAGCTGTTTTTT. It codes for CASSPEERSYTGELFF.

The V and J genes are TRBV11-1 and TRBJ2-1; 12 bases fit TRBD2. Losses at the gene ends were 5 bases for V and 7 bases for J; bases not matched to a gene: 6. This CDR3 is built from 15 residues. CDR1 is SGHAT, CDR2 FQDESV, per germline (reference sequence). Written as DNA, the CDR3 is TGTGCCAGCAGCCCTCTAGCGGGAGGGCAAAATGAGCAGTTCTTC. This translates into CASSPLAGGQNEQFF.

This clone has more than one count but fewer than ten. This sequence joins TRBV4-1 and TRBJ2-1, with 12 positions matching TRBD2. The CDR3 totals 16 residues. Germline lookup yields CDR1 MGHRA and CDR2 YSYEKL. The ends lost 1 base at V and 9 bases at J; junction bases unmatched: 7. The CDR3 region has the DNA TGCGCCAGCAGCCAAGTCGGACTAGCGGGGATTATTGAGCAGTTCTTC. It is translated as CASSQVGLAGIIEQFF.

The genes are TRBV7-9 and TRBJ1-2; unclear D gene. The V gene lost 8 bases and the J gene lost 8 bases, with 21 bases spanning the gap. There are 14 residues in the CDR3. Germline CDR1 is SEHNR and CDR2 is FQNEAQ (reference sequence). The CDR3 spells CASARFPLGGGYTF. CDR3 coding DNA: TGTGCCAGCGCCCGATTTCCCCTAGGTGGAGGCTACACCTTC.

This clone counts as medium-sized (0.01 to 0.1%). The gene calls are TRBV27 and TRBJ2-7; 7 bases agree with TRBD2. V dropped 2 bases and J dropped 4; count of bases not matched to a gene: 2. The CDR3 length is 13 residues. CDR1 is MNHEY, CDR2 SMNVEV, per germline (reference sequence). The chain's CDR3 is CASSLNGGYEQYF. Here the CDR3 DNA reads TGTGCCAGCAGTTTAAACGGGGGGTACGAGCAGTACTTC.